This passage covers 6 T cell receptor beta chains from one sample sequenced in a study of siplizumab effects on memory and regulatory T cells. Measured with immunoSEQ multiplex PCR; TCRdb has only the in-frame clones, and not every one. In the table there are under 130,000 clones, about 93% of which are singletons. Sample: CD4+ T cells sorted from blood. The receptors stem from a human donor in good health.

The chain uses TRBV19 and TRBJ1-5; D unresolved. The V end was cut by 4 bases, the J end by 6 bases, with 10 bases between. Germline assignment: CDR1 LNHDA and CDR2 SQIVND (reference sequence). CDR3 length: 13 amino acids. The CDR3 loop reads CASSKTATQPQHF. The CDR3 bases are TGTGCCAGTAGTAAAACAGCGACTCAGCCCCAGCATTTT.

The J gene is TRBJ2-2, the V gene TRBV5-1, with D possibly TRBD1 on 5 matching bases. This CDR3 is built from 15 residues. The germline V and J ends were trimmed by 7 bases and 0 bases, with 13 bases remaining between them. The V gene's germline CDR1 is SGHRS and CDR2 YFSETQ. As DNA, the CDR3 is TGCGCCAGCTCCAAGGCAGGGACGAACACCGGGGAGCTGTTTTTT. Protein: CASSKAGTNTGELFF.

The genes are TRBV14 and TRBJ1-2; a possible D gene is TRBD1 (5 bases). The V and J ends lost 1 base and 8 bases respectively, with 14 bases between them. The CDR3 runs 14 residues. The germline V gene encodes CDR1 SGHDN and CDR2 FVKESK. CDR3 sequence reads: CASSQGSGFLGYTF. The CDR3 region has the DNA TGTGCCAGCAGCCAAGGGTCAGGGTTCTTGGGCTACACCTTC. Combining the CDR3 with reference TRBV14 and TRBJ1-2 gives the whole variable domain EAGVTQFPSHSVIEKGQTVTLRCDPISGHDNLYWYRRVMGKEIKFLLHFVKESKQDESGMPNNRFLAERTGGTYSTLKVQPAELEDSGVYFCASSQGSGFLGYTFGSGTRLTVV.

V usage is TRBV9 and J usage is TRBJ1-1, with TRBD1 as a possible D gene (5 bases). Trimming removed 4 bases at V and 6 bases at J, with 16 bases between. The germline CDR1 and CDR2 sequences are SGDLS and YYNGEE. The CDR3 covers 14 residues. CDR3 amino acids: CASSPNQGSSEAFF. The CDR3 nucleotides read TGTGCCAGCAGCCCCAATCAGGGAAGTTCTGAAGCTTTCTTT.

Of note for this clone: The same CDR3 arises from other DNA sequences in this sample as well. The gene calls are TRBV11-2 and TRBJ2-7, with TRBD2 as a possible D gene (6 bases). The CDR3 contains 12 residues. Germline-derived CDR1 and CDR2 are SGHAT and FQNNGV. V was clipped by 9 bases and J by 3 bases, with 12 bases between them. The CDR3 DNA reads TGTGCCAGTTCCGGGGGTGTCTACGAGCAGTACTTC. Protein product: CASSGGVYEQYF.

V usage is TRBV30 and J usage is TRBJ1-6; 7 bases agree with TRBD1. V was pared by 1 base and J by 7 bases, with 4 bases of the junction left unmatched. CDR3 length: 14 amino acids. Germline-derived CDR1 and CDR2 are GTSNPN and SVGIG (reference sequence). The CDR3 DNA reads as TGTGCCTGGAGTGAAGGACAGGTCAATTCACCCCTCCACTTT. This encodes CAWSEGQVNSPLHF.